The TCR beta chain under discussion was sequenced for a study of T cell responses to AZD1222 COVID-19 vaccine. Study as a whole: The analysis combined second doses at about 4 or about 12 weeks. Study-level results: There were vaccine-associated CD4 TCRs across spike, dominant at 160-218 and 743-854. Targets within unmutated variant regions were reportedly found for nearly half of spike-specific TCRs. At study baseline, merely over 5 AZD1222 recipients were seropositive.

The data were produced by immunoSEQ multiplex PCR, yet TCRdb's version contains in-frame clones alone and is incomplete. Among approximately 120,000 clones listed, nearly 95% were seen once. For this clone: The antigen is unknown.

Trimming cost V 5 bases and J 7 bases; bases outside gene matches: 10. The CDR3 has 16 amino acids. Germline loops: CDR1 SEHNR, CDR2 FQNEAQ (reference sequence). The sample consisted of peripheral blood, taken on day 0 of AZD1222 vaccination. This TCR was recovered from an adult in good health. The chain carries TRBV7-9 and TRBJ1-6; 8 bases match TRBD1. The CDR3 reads CASSRSQGGLNSPLHF. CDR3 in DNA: TGTGCCAGCAGCCGATCACAGGGGGGTCTGAATTCACCCCTCCACTTT.